These 32 T cell receptor beta chains share one sample of origin, sequenced in a study of CD8+CD57+ T cells in acquired aplastic anemia. Both TCR beta VDJ combination and CDR3 sequence profiling were carried out. Genomic DNA was the template for this profiling. TCRdb redid the calling of the reads with MiXCR, one entry per CDR3 protein. Among about 160,000 distinct CDR3 sequences listed, roughly 45% were seen once. Sample: sorted CD4+, CD8+, or CD8+CD57+ T cells (not recorded which) from PBMCs. Source of these receptors: a human donor in good health.

V and J are TRBV2 and TRBJ2-1, with D hard to call. The CDR3 covers 11 residues. Looked up from germline, CDR1 is SNHLY and CDR2 is FYNNEI. The ends were cut back, 4 bases at V and 10 bases at J, with 8 bases in the middle. CDR3 protein: CASSGRYEQFF. CDR3 in DNA: TGTGCCAGCAGTGGTCGATACGAGCAGTTCTTC.

The gene calls are TRBV9 and TRBJ1-6, with D possibly TRBD1 on 6 matching bases. CDR3 size: 16 residues. Germline CDR1 is SGDLS and CDR2 is YYNGEE. The V gene lost 4 bases and the J gene lost 6 bases, with 17 bases spanning the gap. Here the CDR3 DNA reads TGTGCCAGCAGCACCCGGACAGACTTCCCTAATTCACCCCTCCACTTT. Translated, it gives CASSTRTDFPNSPLHF.

The rearrangement uses TRBV19 and TRBJ1-6, with TRBD1 matching 8 bases. The CDR3 is made up of 14 amino acids. With 10 bases clipped from V and 8 bases from J, the junction kept 10 bases outside the gene matches. Germline CDR1 is LNHDA and CDR2 is SQIVND (reference sequence). The CDR3 protein is CATQTGARDSPLHF. In DNA form, the CDR3 reads TGTGCCACCCAGACAGGGGCTCGGGATTCACCCCTCCACTTT.

The rearrangement links TRBV5-1 to TRBJ2-6; tentative D call: TRBD2 (5 bases). There are 14 residues in the CDR3. Germline V gene lookup returns CDR1 SGHRS and CDR2 YFSETQ. V gave up 3 bases and J gave up 3 bases, with 7 bases separating them. CDR3 region: CASSSGNGANVLTF. DNA for the CDR3: TGCGCCAGCAGCTCGGGGAATGGGGCCAACGTCCTGACTTTC.

This clonotype was picked up a small number of times. V is TRBV27 and J is TRBJ2-5, with 7 bases identical to TRBD2. V was clipped by 2 bases and J by 5 bases; unmatched bases: 8. Per the germline V gene, CDR1 is MNHEY and CDR2 is SMNVEV (reference sequence). This CDR3 is 15 amino acids long. In nucleotides, the CDR3 is TGTGCCAGCAGTTTACCGCGACTAGCTTTGGAGACCCAGTACTTC. This sequence encodes CASSLPRLALETQYF.

This clonotype has a count of ten or more. The V call is TRBV5-6, the J call TRBJ2-5, with a tentative D call TRBD2 (7 bases). From germline, CDR1 is SGHDT and CDR2 YYEEEE. The CDR3 sequence is 17 residues long. The V gene lost 0 bases and the J gene lost 2 bases, with 17 bases spanning the gap. The CDR3 DNA follows: TGTGCCAGCAGCTTGGTATGGGGGGGCGCGCTTCAAGAGACCCAGTACTTC. This gives the protein CASSLVWGGALQETQYF.

This clonotype was found many times. The chain is built from TRBV7-2 and TRBJ2-2; the D gene is possibly TRBD1 (7 bases). V was cut by 5 bases and J by 1 base, with 14 bases left in between. CDR3 size: 16 residues. The germline V gene has CDR1 SGHTA and CDR2 FQGNSA. CDR3 sequence (DNA): TGTGCCAGCAGCCCCCAGGGGGGCCGGAACACCGGGGAGCTGTTTTTT. It is translated as CASSPQGGRNTGELFF.

This chain links TRBV24-1 with TRBJ1-1; D might be TRBD1 (5 bases). V was clipped by 5 bases and J by 11 bases, with 20 bases between them. Germline CDR1 and CDR2: KGHDR and SFDVKD. The CDR3 loop spans 14 amino acids. This CDR3 is CATSGTKGPVRAFF. The CDR3 nucleotides read TGTGCCACCAGTGGCACCAAGGGACCCGTGAGGGCTTTCTTT.

This clonotype came up once. The chain has TRBV20-1 and TRBJ1-2; 7 nucleotides line up with TRBD1. J gave up 4 bases and V 6 bases, and 11 bases lay outside the gene matches. Germline values: CDR1 DFQATT, CDR2 SNEGSKA (reference sequence). CDR3 length equals 14 residues. This CDR3 is CSAVLRGRAYGYTF. DNA for the CDR3: TGCAGTGCGGTCCTCAGGGGGAGGGCCTATGGCTACACCTTC.

This clonotype was seen ten or more times. The rearrangement links TRBV4-3 to TRBJ1-4; 9 nucleotides line up with TRBD1. From germline, CDR1 is LGHNA and CDR2 YSLEER. The CDR3 totals 16 residues. Unmatched junction bases numbered 8, after V lost 6 bases and J lost 3 bases. CDR3 DNA: TGCGCCAGCAGGTCCGACAGGGGGGTATCTAATGAAAAACTGTTTTTT. As protein: CASRSDRGVSNEKLFF.

In this sample, this clonotype turned up once. The chain uses TRBV28 and TRBJ2-1; the match to TRBD1 covers 11 bases. V was pared by 1 base and J by 9 bases, with 5 bases of the junction left unmatched. The CDR3 is made up of 15 amino acids. The germline V gene encodes CDR1 MDHEN and CDR2 SYDVKM. The CDR3 reads CASSLSGQGGTEQFF. The CDR3 region has the DNA TGTGCCAGCAGTTTATCGGGACAGGGGGGGACTGAGCAGTTCTTC. Filled out from reference TRBV28 and TRBJ2-1, the complete variable domain reads DVKVTQSSRYLVKRTGEKVFLECVQDMDHENMFWYRQDPGLGLRLIYFSYDVKMKEKGDIPEGYSVSREKKERFSLILESASTNQTSMYLCASSLSGQGGTEQFFGPGTRLTVL.

V is TRBV2 and J is TRBJ2-7; D is ambiguous. CDR3 length: 14 residues. Trimming shortened V by 4 bases and J by 2 bases, and 12 bases separated the two germline ends. CDR1 is SNHLY, CDR2 FYNNEI, per germline. The DNA for the CDR3 is TGTGCCAGCAGTGTTGGAAATTTTCCCTACGAGCAGTACTTC. Translating gives CASSVGNFPYEQYF. Full variable domain (rest looked up from reference TRBV2 and TRBJ2-7): EPEVTQTPSHQVTQMGQEVILRCVPISNHLYFYWYRQILGQKVEFLVSFYNNEISEKSEIFDDQFSVERPDGSNFTLKIRSTKLEDSAMYFCASSVGNFPYEQYFGPGTRLTVT.

The rearrangement uses TRBV28 and TRBJ2-3, with 8 positions matching TRBD2. The V and J ends lost 10 bases and 0 bases, in that order; junction bases with no gene match: 6. Germline lookup yields CDR1 MDHEN and CDR2 SYDVKM. The length of the CDR3 is 14 residues. Here the CDR3 reads CATRLAHSTDTQYF. DNA for the CDR3: TGTGCCACCAGACTAGCGCATAGCACAGATACGCAGTATTTT.

This clonotype appeared many times. The chain links TRBV7-3 to TRBJ1-1; D might be TRBD1 (5 bases). CDR1 and CDR2 from the germline V gene are SGHTA and FQGTGA. This CDR3 region has 14 residues. Deletions cut 5 bases from V and 6 bases from J, with 16 bases between. The CDR3 loop reads CASSIGTGVSEAFF. Written as DNA, the CDR3 is TGTGCCAGCAGCATCGGGACCGGCGTGTCTGAAGCTTTCTTT.

This clonotype was recorded at least ten times. V is TRBV7-9 and J is TRBJ2-1, with TRBD2 matching over 7 bases. Germline V gives CDR1 SEHNR, CDR2 FQNEAQ (reference sequence). The CDR3 sequence is 12 residues long. V was pared by 0 bases and J by 10 bases, with 0 bases of the junction left unmatched. The CDR3 DNA reads as TGTGCCAGCAGCTTAGCGGGGGGGGAGCAGTTCTTC. It translates to CASSLAGGEQFF. The full variable domain, with the rest looked up from reference TRBV7-9 and TRBJ2-1, is DTGVSQNPRHKITKRGQNVTFRCDPISEHNRLYWYRQTLGQGPEFLTYFQNEAQLEKSRLLSDRFSAERPKGSFSTLEIQRTEQGDSAMYLCASSLAGGEQFFGPGTRLTVL.

At least ten counts were recorded for this clonotype. The chain combines TRBV6-7 with TRBJ1-5, with 7 bases identical to TRBD1. TRBV6-7 is marked as an open reading frame, function uncertain. Unmatched junction bases numbered 8, after V lost 5 bases and J lost 7 bases. The length of the CDR3 is 14 residues. For the CDR3, the DNA is TGTGCCAGCAGTCTAAGGGGACAGCTCCAGCCCCAGCATTTT. Translation: CASSLRGQLQPQHF.

A few counts support this clonotype. The chain has TRBV15 and TRBJ1-5; D is unresolved. The CDR3 length is 17 residues. The germline V and J ends were trimmed by 0 bases and 0 bases, with 12 bases remaining between them. Germline CDR1 and CDR2: LNHNV and YYDKDF (reference sequence). CDR3 DNA: TGTGCCACCAGCAGAGATCGATCGGCTTATAGCAATCAGCCCCAGCATTTT. This codes for CATSRDRSAYSNQPQHF.

This clonotype occurred many times. The CDR3 spells CASSLDSGRYNEQFF. The CDR3 DNA sequence: TGTGCCAGCAGCTTAGATAGCGGGAGGTACAATGAGCAGTTCTTC. The V and J genes are TRBV11-2 and TRBJ2-1; 10 nucleotides match TRBD2. The germline V gene encodes CDR1 SGHAT and CDR2 FQNNGV. The V segment lost 0 bases and the J segment 4 bases; nucleotides outside the gene matches: 0. The CDR3 is 15 residues long.

There are many counts of this clonotype. V gene TRBV24-1 combines with J gene TRBJ1-1; 7 nucleotides agree with TRBD1. V was pared by 4 bases and J by 4 bases, with 8 bases of the junction left unmatched. CDR3 length equals 15 residues. Germline assignment: CDR1 KGHDR and CDR2 SFDVKD. The chain's CDR3 is CATSDRQGPATEAFF. In nucleotides, the CDR3 is TGTGCCACCAGTGACAGACAGGGTCCGGCCACTGAAGCTTTCTTT.

The J gene is TRBJ1-1, the V gene TRBV2; D gene unclear. The CDR3 is made up of 13 amino acids. The V and J ends lost 7 bases and 0 bases respectively, with 9 bases between them. Germline V gene lookup returns CDR1 SNHLY and CDR2 FYNNEI. This chain's CDR3 is CASNQYMNTEAFF. DNA of the CDR3: TGTGCCAGCAATCAGTACATGAACACTGAAGCTTTCTTT.

This clonotype was found a few times. V usage is TRBV7-8 and J usage is TRBJ2-7; possible D gene TRBD2, 5 bases. There are 14 residues in the CDR3. V gave up 0 bases and J gave up 3 bases, with 9 bases separating them. Germline loops: CDR1 SGHVS, CDR2 FQNEAQ. The CDR3 DNA reads TGTGCCAGCAGCTTAGCTGAGCGGTTCTACGAGCAGTACTTC. It yields the protein CASSLAERFYEQYF.

This clonotype was counted ten times or more. The V call is TRBV7-3, the J call TRBJ2-1; D may correspond to TRBD1 or TRBD2 (6 bases each). The CDR3 covers 15 residues. Trimming cost V 2 bases and J 8 bases, with 16 bases left between them. CDR1 and CDR2 from the germline V gene are SGHTA and FQGTGA. The CDR3 is CASSLWGEKGDEQFF. CDR3 nucleotide sequence: TGTGCCAGCAGCTTATGGGGGGAGAAGGGGGATGAGCAGTTCTTC.

This clonotype was counted many times. V gene TRBV15 combines with J gene TRBJ1-4, with D possibly TRBD1 on 6 matching bases. V was clipped by 2 bases and J by 8 bases, with 15 bases between them. Germline CDR1 is LNHNV and CDR2 is YYDKDF (reference sequence). This CDR3 contains 15 residues. Here the CDR3 reads CATSRFRQAGEKLFF. CDR3 nucleotide sequence: TGTGCCACCAGCAGATTTAGACAGGCGGGGGAAAAACTGTTTTTT. The full variable domain, completed using reference TRBV15 and TRBJ1-4, is DAMVIQNPRYQVTQFGKPVTLSCSQTLNHNVMYWYQQKSSQAPKLLFHYYDKDFNNEADTPDNFQSRRPNTSFCFLDIRSPGLGDTAMYLCATSRFRQAGEKLFFGSGTQLSVL.

This clonotype came up many times. This sequence joins TRBV14 and TRBJ1-2; D is ambiguous. The CDR3 is 15 residues long. Between the trimmed V and J ends, which lost 0 bases and 8 bases, there was a span of 16 bases. Germline V gene sequence: CDR1 SGHDN, CDR2 FVKESK. The CDR3 loop reads CASSQEGTALGGYTF. The CDR3 region has the DNA TGTGCCAGCAGCCAAGAAGGTACAGCGCTTGGGGGCTACACCTTC.

This clonotype was counted a single time. Here the CDR3 reads CSARSGGIKTQYF. As DNA, the CDR3 is TGCAGTGCTAGATCAGGGGGCATAAAGACCCAGTACTTC. The genes are TRBV20-1 and TRBJ2-5; 8 bases match TRBD1. The CDR3 covers 13 residues. V dropped 2 bases and J dropped 6; count of bases not matched to a gene: 5. Germline CDR1 DFQATT, CDR2 SNEGSKA (reference sequence).

Only a few counts were recorded for this clonotype. A much larger clone lies a single base off, so this may be a read error. The chain uses TRBV12-3 or TRBV12-4 and TRBJ2-7, with a tentative D call TRBD2 (5 bases). CDR3 length equals 11 residues. For the CDR3, the DNA is TGTGCCAGCAGTGAGGGATACGGGCAGTACTTC. Encoded protein: CASSEGYGQYF.

This clonotype was recorded at least ten times. The chain carries TRBV20-1 and TRBJ2-7; 9 bases agree with TRBD1. The CDR3 covers 15 residues. Germline-derived CDR1 and CDR2 are DFQATT and SNEGSKA (reference sequence). V shed 1 base and J 3 bases; nucleotides not matched to a gene: 7. The CDR3 sequence is CSARGDRESYYEQYF. CDR3 nucleotide sequence: TGCAGTGCTAGAGGGGACAGGGAGAGCTACTACGAGCAGTACTTC.

This clonotype occurred a few times. J is TRBJ1-2 and V is TRBV27; D is perhaps TRBD1 (5 bases). This CDR3 contains 13 residues. Per the germline V gene, CDR1 is MNHEY and CDR2 is SMNVEV (reference sequence). V lost 3 bases and J lost 7, with 12 bases in between. The CDR3 reads CASSFEGRRGYTF. The CDR3 DNA is TGTGCCAGCAGTTTTGAGGGGCGCCGTGGCTACACCTTC.

The table lists this clonotype with many counts. The chain carries TRBV30 and TRBJ2-5, with unresolved D. The CDR3 spans 12 residues. Germline values: CDR1 GTSNPN, CDR2 SVGIG (reference sequence). Trimming cost V 2 bases and J 5 bases, with 9 bases left between them. This CDR3 is CAWSLHGETQYF. The CDR3 DNA follows: TGTGCCTGGAGTCTGCATGGGGAGACCCAGTACTTC.

This chain connects TRBV7-9 to TRBJ2-5; 7 bases map to TRBD2. V gave up 2 bases and J gave up 5 bases; unmatched junction bases: 8. Germline CDR1 is SEHNR and CDR2 is FQNEAQ (reference sequence). This CDR3 has 15 residues. CDR3 in amino acids: CASSLWGGLMETQYF. The CDR3 DNA is TGTGCCAGCAGCTTATGGGGGGGGTTAATGGAGACCCAGTACTTC.

This clonotype was counted ten times or more. This chain uses TRBV7-9 with TRBJ1-1; the D gene is possibly TRBD1 (6 bases). The CDR3 has 13 residues. CDR1 and CDR2 (germline): SEHNR, FQNEAQ (reference sequence). The CDR3 bases are TGTGCTGGGGGCGGGACACTAAACACTGAAGCTTTCTTT. This sequence encodes CAGGGTLNTEAFF.

This clonotype was found once. V is TRBV14 and J is TRBJ2-7; 7 nucleotides align to TRBD1. Looked up from germline, CDR1 is SGHDN and CDR2 is FVKESK. The CDR3 is made up of 11 amino acids. V shed 10 bases, J shed 6 bases, and the junction held 6 bases outside the gene matches. The CDR3 protein is CANRTGGEQYF. CDR3 nucleotides: TGTGCCAACCGGACAGGCGGCGAGCAGTACTTC.